This TCR beta chain was obtained from a study of T cells expressing NK-cell markers. Study summary: Cells sorted as CD3+CD56+NKG2C+, CD3+CD56+NKG2C- and CD3+CD56-NKG2C+ T cells supplied the TCR beta repertoires. Study-level findings and limits: It remained uncertain whether the expanded NKG2C+ T cell clones were specific for HCMV antigens. Of CD8+ T cells, about 1.0-8% belonged to dominant NKG2C+ clonotypes in five or six donors.

The TCR beta cDNA came from 5'RACE template switching with UMIs. No DNA is given; TCRdb re-called the 5' RACE reads and lists each CDR3 protein once. This table lists about 550,000 distinct CDR3 sequences. Details on this clonotype: The target antigen is unknown.

This CDR3 is built from 15 residues. Germline lookup yields CDR1 SGHRS and CDR2 YFSETQ. Material: blood T cells: a sorted CD56 or NKG2C T cell subset, CD4+ or CD8+ T cells, or bulk PBMC T cells (not recorded which). J is TRBJ1-2 and V is TRBV5-1; no DNA is available, so the TRBD1 call from TCRdb remains unchecked. The TCR comes from a young man in good health. The CDR3 protein is CASSLAIGTDDGYTF.